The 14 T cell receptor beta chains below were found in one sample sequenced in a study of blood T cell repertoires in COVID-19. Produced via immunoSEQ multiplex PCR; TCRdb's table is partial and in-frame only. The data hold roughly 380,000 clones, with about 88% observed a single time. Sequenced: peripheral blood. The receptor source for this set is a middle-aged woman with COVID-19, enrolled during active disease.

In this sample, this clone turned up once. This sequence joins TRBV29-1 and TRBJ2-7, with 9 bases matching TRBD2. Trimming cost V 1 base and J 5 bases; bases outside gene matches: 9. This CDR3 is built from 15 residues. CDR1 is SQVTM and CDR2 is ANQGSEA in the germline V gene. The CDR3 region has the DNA TGCAGCGTTGAAGGTCTGTCTAGCGGGATGCACGAGCAGTACTTC. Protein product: CSVEGLSSGMHEQYF.

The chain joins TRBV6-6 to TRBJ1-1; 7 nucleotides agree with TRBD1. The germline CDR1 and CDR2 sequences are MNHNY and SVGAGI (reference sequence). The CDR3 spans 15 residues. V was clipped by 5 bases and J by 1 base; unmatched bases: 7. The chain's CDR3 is CASSQRQGWNTEAFF. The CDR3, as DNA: TGTGCCAGCAGTCAGAGACAGGGTTGGAACACTGAAGCTTTCTTT.

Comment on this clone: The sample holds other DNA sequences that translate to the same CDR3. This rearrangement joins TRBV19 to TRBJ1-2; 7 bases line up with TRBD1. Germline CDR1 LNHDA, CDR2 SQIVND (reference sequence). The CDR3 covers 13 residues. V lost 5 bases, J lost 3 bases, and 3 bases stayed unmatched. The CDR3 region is CASSLGGDYGYTF. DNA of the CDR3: TGTGCCAGTAGTTTAGGGGGCGACTATGGCTACACCTTC.

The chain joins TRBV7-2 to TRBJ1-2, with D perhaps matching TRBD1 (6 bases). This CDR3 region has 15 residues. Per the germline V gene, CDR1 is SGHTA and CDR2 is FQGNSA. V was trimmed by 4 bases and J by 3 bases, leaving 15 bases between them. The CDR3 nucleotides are TGTGCCAGCAGCTCAGTCCGGGACAAAGACTATGGCTACACCTTC. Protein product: CASSSVRDKDYGYTF.

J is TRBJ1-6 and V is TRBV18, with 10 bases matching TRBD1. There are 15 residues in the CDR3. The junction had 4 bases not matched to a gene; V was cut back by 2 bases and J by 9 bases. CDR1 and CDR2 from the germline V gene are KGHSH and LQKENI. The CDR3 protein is CASSPETGGGSPLHF. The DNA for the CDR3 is TGTGCCAGCTCACCAGAGACAGGGGGCGGTTCACCCCTCCACTTT.

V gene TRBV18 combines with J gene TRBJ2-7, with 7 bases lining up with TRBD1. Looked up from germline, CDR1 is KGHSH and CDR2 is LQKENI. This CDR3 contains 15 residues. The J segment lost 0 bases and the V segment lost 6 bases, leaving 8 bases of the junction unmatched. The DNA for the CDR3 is TGTGCCAGCTCCCCGACAGGGTCCCTCTCCTACGAGCAGTACTTC. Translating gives CASSPTGSLSYEQYF. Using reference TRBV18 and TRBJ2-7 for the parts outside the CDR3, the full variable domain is NAGVMQNPRHLVRRRGQEARLRCSPMKGHSHVYWYRQLPEEGLKFMVYLQKENIIDESGMPKERFSAEFPKEGPSILRIQQVVRGDSAAYFCASSPTGSLSYEQYFGPGTRLTVT.

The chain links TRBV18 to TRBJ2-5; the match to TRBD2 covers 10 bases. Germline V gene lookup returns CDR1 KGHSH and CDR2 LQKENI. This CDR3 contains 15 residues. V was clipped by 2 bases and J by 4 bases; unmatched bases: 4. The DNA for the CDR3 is TGTGCCAGCTCACCAGGAGCGGGAGGGAGAGAGACCCAGTACTTC. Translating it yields CASSPGAGGRETQYF.

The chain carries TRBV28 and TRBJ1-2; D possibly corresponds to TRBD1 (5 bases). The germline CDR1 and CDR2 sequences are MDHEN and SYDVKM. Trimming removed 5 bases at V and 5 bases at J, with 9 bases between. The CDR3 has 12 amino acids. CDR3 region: CASSPRGYGYTF. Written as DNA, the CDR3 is TGTGCCAGCAGTCCCCGGGGGTATGGCTACACCTTC.

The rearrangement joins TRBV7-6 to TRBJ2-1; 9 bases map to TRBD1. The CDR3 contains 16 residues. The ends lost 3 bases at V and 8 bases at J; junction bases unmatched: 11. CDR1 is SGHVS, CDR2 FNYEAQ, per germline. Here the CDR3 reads CASSLGGGQGRDEQFF. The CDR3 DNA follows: TGTGCCAGCAGCTTGGGCGGGGGACAGGGTAGGGATGAGCAGTTCTTC.

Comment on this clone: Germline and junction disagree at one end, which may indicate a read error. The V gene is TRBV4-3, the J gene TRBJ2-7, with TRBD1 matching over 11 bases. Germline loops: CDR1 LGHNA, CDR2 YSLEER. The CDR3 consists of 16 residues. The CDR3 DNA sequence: TGCGCCAGCAGCCAAGCATGGGACAGGGGGACGTACGGGCAGTACTTC. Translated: CASSQAWDRGTYGQYF.

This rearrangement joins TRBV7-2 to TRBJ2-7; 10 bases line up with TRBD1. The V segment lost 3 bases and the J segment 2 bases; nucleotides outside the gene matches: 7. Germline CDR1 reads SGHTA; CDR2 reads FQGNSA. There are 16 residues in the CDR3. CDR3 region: CASSFPPGQGTYEQYF. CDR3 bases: TGTGCCAGCAGCTTCCCGCCGGGACAGGGGACCTACGAGCAGTACTTC.

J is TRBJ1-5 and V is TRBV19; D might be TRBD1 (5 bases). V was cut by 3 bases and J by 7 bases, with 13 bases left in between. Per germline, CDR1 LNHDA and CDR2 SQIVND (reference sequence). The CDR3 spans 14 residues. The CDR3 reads CASSITQGRQPQHF. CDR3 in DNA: TGTGCCAGTAGTATTACGCAGGGCCGGCAGCCCCAGCATTTT.

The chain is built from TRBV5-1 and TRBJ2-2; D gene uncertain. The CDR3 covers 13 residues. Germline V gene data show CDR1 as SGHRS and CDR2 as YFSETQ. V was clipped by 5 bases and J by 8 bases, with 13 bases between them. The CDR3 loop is CASSIKQVGELFF. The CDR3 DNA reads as TGCGCCAGCAGTATAAAACAAGTGGGGGAGCTGTTTTTT. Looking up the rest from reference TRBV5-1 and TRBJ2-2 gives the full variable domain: KAGVTQTPRYLIKTRGQQVTLSCSPISGHRSVSWYQQTPGQGLQFLFEYFSETQRNKGNFPGRFSGRQFSNSRSEMNVSTLELGDSALYLCASSIKQVGELFFGEGSRLTVL.

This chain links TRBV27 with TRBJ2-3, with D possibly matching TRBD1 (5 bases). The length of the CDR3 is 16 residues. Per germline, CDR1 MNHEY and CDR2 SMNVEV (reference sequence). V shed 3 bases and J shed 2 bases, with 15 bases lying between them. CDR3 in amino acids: CASSFNAGGATDTQYF. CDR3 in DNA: TGTGCCAGCAGTTTTAATGCAGGTGGGGCCACAGATACGCAGTATTTT.